A selection of T cell receptor beta chains follows, all from one sample in a study of cytomegalovirus exposure and HLA in healthy donors. Generated by immunoSEQ multiplex PCR, the TCRdb table keeps only in-frame clones and is missing some. The sample data list about 51,000 clones. The sample comprised PBMCs. The receptors were sampled from a man aged 35-49 years in good health and CMV-seropositive. The CDR3 runs from the conserved cysteine through the conserved F or W. Each record gives: V gene, clone size, J gene, D gene, CDR3 DNA, CDR3 protein. D genes are given only for firm matches. Some rows have no size entry. The others give once, few or many, or a class for an expanded clone.

v_gene: TRBV2
abundance: medium-sized
j_gene: TRBJ2-3
d_gene: -
CDR3nt: TGTGCCAGCAGAAGTATTCAGGGTTCGTCAGATACGCAGTATTTT
CDR3aa: CASRSIQGSSDTQYF

v_gene: TRBV11-2
abundance: -
j_gene: TRBJ2-7
d_gene: -
CDR3nt: TGTGCCAGCAGCTTACCTTTCTCGGGAAGATCGGACTACGAGCAGTACTTC
CDR3aa: CASSLPFSGRSDYEQYF

v_gene: TRBV7-6
abundance: -
j_gene: TRBJ2-1
d_gene: -
CDR3nt: TGTGCCAGCAGCCTCACCCTTGCGATAGGGGCCAATGAGCAGTTCTTC
CDR3aa: CASSLTLAIGANEQFF

v_gene: TRBV6-5
abundance: -
j_gene: TRBJ2-3
d_gene: TRBD1
CDR3nt: TGTGCCAGCAGCCGGACAGGGAACGGAGATACGCAGTATTTT
CDR3aa: CASSRTGNGDTQYF

v_gene: TRBV29-1
abundance: -
j_gene: TRBJ2-1
d_gene: -
CDR3nt: TGCAGCGTTGTGGGGGGTTCCCACAATGAGCAGTTCTTC
CDR3aa: CSVVGGSHNEQFF

v_gene: TRBV5-1
abundance: -
j_gene: TRBJ2-7
d_gene: -
CDR3nt: TGCGCCAGCAACCCTCGAGAGAGGTCCTACGAGCAGTACTTC
CDR3aa: CASNPRERSYEQYF

v_gene: TRBV10-3
abundance: -
j_gene: TRBJ1-5
d_gene: -
CDR3nt: TGTGCCGTCAGGCCGGACTCCACCTCCAATCAGCCCCAGCATTTT
CDR3aa: CAVRPDSTSNQPQHF

v_gene: TRBV7-3
abundance: -
j_gene: TRBJ2-1
d_gene: TRBD2
CDR3nt: TGTGCCAGCAGCTTAGGACTAGCGGGAGATGATGAGCAGTTCTTC
CDR3aa: CASSLGLAGDDEQFF

v_gene: TRBV10-3
abundance: -
j_gene: TRBJ1-1
d_gene: TRBD1
CDR3nt: TGTGCCATCAGTGAGTCTGGACCGGGACAGATGAACACTGAAGCTTTCTTT
CDR3aa: CAISESGPGQMNTEAFF

v_gene: TRBV27
abundance: -
j_gene: TRBJ2-2
d_gene: -
CDR3nt: TGTGCCAGCAGTAGGAGTATCACCGGGGAGCTGTTTTTT
CDR3aa: CASSRSITGELFF